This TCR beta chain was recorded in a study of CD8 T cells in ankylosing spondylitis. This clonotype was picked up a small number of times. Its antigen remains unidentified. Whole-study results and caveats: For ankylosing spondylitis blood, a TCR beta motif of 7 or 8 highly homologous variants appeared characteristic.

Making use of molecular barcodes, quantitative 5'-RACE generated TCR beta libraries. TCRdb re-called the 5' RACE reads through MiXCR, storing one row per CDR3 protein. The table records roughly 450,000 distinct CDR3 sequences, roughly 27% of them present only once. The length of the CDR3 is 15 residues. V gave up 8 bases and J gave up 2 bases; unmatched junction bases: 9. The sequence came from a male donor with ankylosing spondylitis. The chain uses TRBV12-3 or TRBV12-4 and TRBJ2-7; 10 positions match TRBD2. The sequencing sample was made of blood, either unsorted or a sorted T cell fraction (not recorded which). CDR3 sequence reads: CASLVGAGGPYEQYF. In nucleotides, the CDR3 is TGTGCCAGCCTGGTCGGAGCGGGAGGGCCCTACGAGCAGTACTTC.